The source of this TCR beta chain is a study of T-cell memory formation after mild COVID-19. TCRdb recomputed calls from the 5' RACE reads with MiXCR, one row per CDR3 protein. The repertoire consists of 250,000 to 350,000 distinct CDR3 sequences, with around 15% occurring once and the leading ten covering 21%. Points from the study as a whole: Day 15 to 85 contractors were CD4/CD8 balanced; later expanders leaned CD4+. Pre-infection memory held some responding clones, suggesting pre-existing cross-reactive T cells responded.

This clonotype has only a few counts. Its antigen is still unknown. Trimming removed 5 bases from V and 6 bases from J; junction bases left unmatched: 2. The CDR3 runs 13 residues. Germline V gene lookup returns CDR1 SEHNR and CDR2 FQNEAQ (reference sequence). Sequencing was done on a sample of PBMCs or a T cell subset sorted from them (not recorded which). The gene calls are TRBV7-9 and TRBJ2-2, with 8 positions matching TRBD1. The source is a man between 18 and 29 years old who had mild COVID-19 (a few samples of this study predate the infection). Cell type and time point are not known. The CDR3 loop reads CASSRQGSGELFF. CDR3 in DNA: TGTGCCAGCAGCAGACAGGGGTCCGGGGAGCTGTTTTTT.